These 5 T cell receptor beta chains share one sample of origin, sequenced in a study of vaccination and CD4 T cells after COVID-19. TCRdb redid the calling of the PCR reads with MiXCR, one entry per CDR3 protein. The sample holds just over 35,000 distinct CDR3 sequences, approximately 40% seen once. This sample's time point: late sampling 161 to 241 days after vaccination in a few convalescent patients. The starting material was CD4+ T cells from blood, obtained about 7 months after SARS-CoV-2 vaccination. The receptor set was obtained from a human donor who had recovered from COVID-19.

The rearrangement uses TRBV28 and TRBJ2-5; D gene ambiguous. V lost 3 bases and J lost 2, with 7 bases in between. Germline loops: CDR1 MDHEN, CDR2 SYDVKM. This CDR3 is 13 amino acids long. CDR3 region: CASSFIVQETQYF. The CDR3 bases are TGTGCCAGCAGTTTTATAGTTCAAGAGACCCAGTACTTC.

This clonotype was observed a handful of times. The rearrangement joins TRBV7-2 to TRBJ1-5; maybe TRBD1 (5 bases). Germline V CDR1 and CDR2: SGHTA, FQGNSA. The V end was cut by 2 bases, the J end by 11 bases, with 19 bases between. The CDR3 spans 15 residues. CDR3 coding DNA: TGTGCCAGCAGCTTATTCACAGTCGAGGTACAGGCCCAGCATTTT. Translating it yields CASSLFTVEVQAQHF.

A few counts support this clonotype. This sequence joins TRBV28 and TRBJ2-1; 11 bases line up with TRBD2. This CDR3 is built from 15 residues. Germline V CDR1 and CDR2: MDHEN, SYDVKM. With 5 bases clipped from V and 7 bases from J, the junction kept 7 bases outside the gene matches. CDR3 in DNA: TGTGCCAGCAGTGTAACTAGCGGGAGAGGGAATGAGCAGTTCTTC. Translating gives CASSVTSGRGNEQFF.

This clonotype was detected a few times. The V call is TRBV19, the J call TRBJ1-2, with TRBD1 matching over 8 bases. Germline V gene data show CDR1 as LNHDA and CDR2 as SQIVND (reference sequence). This CDR3 contains 13 residues. The V and J ends lost 11 bases and 2 bases, in that order; junction bases with no gene match: 7. Here the CDR3 reads CASQGQGNYGYTF. In nucleotides, the CDR3 is TGTGCCTCCCAAGGACAGGGCAACTATGGCTACACCTTC.

The rearrangement joins TRBV20-1 to TRBJ1-4; D is perhaps TRBD1 (6 bases). In germline, CDR1 is DFQATT, CDR2 SNEGSKA (reference sequence). This CDR3 has 13 residues. The ends were cut back, 3 bases at V and 7 bases at J, with 12 bases in the middle. The CDR3: CSARAGQPEKLFF. As DNA, the CDR3 is TGCAGTGCTAGGGCCGGACAGCCTGAAAAACTGTTTTTT.